This TCR beta chain is drawn from a study of blood T cell repertoires in COVID-19. Study-level information: Sites in the United States, Italy and Spain provided acute and convalescent COVID-19 samples. T cells, B-cell-depleted T cells, or PBMCs supplied cDNA or gDNA.

The CDR3 runs 19 residues. Trimming at V came to 1 base and at J to 0 bases, leaving 12 bases not matched to a gene. CDR1 and CDR2 from the germline V gene are KGHSH and LQKENI. Original analysis: Amplification from reference gene primers served as the basis for estimated nucleated cell counts. Sequencing was performed with immunoSEQ multiplex PCR; in TCRdb, only in-frame clones are kept and a portion is missing. V, J and clone size reflect that table, while D and trimming were determined from the DNA. The repertoire holds under 150,000 clones, with roughly 90% as singletons. The chain couples TRBV18 to TRBJ2-3; 8 bases align to TRBD2. This TCR came from a man aged 45-65 years with active or convalescent COVID-19. Sequenced input: peripheral blood. CDR3: CASSPRRAGGYPSTDTQYF. CDR3 DNA sequence: TGTGCCAGCTCACCACGGCGGGCGGGAGGATACCCTAGCACAGATACGCAGTATTTT.